This note documents a single T cell receptor beta chain sequence. Original processing notes: Amplification of reference gene primers was used by the study to estimate nucleated cell counts. Only in-frame clones appear in the TCRdb table, and some are missing; sequencing was by immunoSEQ multiplex PCR. The V and J calls and clone size are taken from that table; D and trimming were inferred from the DNA. The sample lists about 270,000 clones, about nine tenths seen once, with under 3% in the top ten. Seattle patients were enrolled while actively infected and followed longitudinally. This record comes from a study of blood T cell repertoires in COVID-19. About the research overall: There were acute and convalescent COVID-19 samples, and they came from the United States, Italy and Spain. The cDNA or gDNA used as material had been derived from T cells, B-cell-depleted T cells, or PBMCs.

Sample: peripheral blood. The TCR comes from a person between 18 and 35 years old with COVID-19, enrolled during active disease.

CDR3 DNA sequence: TGTGCCAGCTCACGAGAGGAAGGAGCCCAGCATTTT. Residues: CASSREEGAQHF. The chain combines TRBV18 with TRBJ1-5; D unresolved. V was shortened by 4 bases and J by 11 bases, with 12 bases between the two germline ends. In germline, CDR1 is KGHSH, CDR2 LQKENI. CDR3 length: 12 amino acids.